What follows is one TCR beta chain and its context. Antigen unknown. With 2 bases removed from V and 11 bases from J, the gap between germline ends came to 21 bases. The germline CDR1 and CDR2 sequences are LGHNA and YSLEER. CDR3 length: 15 residues. This entry is derived from a study of shared clonotypes between healthy human individuals. Study-level results: Clonotype sharing among donors was thought likely to change with sequencing depth.

TCRdb's copy holds only in-frame clones and misses some; the assay was immunoSEQ multiplex PCR. Of some 2,000,000 clones listed, less than 95% are singletons. CD45RO-negative, CCR7-selected cells formed the naive CD8 fraction, which excluded terminally differentiated effector memory CD45RA+ cells. The chain uses TRBV4-3 and TRBJ1-1; tentatively, D is TRBD1 (6 bases). This TCR came from a man aged 18 to 30 in good health. The sequenced material came from naive CD8+ T cells sorted from blood. The CDR3 sequence is CASSQLLTSTGGAFF. The CDR3 region has the DNA TGCGCCAGCAGCCAACTCCTGACGTCGACAGGTGGGGCTTTCTTT.